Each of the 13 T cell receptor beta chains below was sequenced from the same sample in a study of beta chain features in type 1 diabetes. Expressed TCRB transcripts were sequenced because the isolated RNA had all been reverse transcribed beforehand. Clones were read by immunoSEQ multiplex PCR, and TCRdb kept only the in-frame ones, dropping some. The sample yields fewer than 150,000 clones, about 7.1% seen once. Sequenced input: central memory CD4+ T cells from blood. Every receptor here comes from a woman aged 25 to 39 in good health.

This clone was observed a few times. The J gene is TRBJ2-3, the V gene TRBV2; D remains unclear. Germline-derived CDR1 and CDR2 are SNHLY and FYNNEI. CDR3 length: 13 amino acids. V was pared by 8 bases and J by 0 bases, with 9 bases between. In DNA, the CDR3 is TGTGCCAGCTCCCTGACTAGCACAGATACGCAGTATTTT. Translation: CASSLTSTDTQYF.

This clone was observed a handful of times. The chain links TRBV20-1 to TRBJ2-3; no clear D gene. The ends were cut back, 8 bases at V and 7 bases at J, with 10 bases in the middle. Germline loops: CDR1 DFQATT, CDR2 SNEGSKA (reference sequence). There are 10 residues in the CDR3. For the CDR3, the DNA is TGCAGTCACATCCGAAATACGCAGTATTTT. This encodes CSHIRNTQYF.

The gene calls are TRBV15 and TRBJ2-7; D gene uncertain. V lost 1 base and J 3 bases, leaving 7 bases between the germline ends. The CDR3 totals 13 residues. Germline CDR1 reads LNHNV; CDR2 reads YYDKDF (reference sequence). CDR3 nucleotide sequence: TGTGCCACCAGCAGAGCCGGAGACTACGAGCAGTACTTC. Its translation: CATSRAGDYEQYF. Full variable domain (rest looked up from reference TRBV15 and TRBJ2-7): DAMVIQNPRYQVTQFGKPVTLSCSQTLNHNVMYWYQQKSSQAPKLLFHYYDKDFNNEADTPDNFQSRRPNTSFCFLDIRSPGLGDTAMYLCATSRAGDYEQYFGPGTRLTVT.

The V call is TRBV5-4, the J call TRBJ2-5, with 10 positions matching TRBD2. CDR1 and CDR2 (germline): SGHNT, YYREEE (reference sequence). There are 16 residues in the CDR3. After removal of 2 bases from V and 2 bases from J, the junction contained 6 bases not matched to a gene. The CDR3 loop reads CASSLPGLAKQETQYF. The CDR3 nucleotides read TGTGCCAGCAGCTTACCGGGACTAGCGAAACAAGAGACCCAGTACTTC. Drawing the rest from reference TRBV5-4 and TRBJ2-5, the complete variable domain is ETGVTQSPTHLIKTRGQQVTLRCSSQSGHNTVSWYQQALGQGPQFIFQYYREEENGRGNFPPRFSGLQFPNYSSELNVNALELDDSALYLCASSLPGLAKQETQYFGPGTRLLVL.

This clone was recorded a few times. CDR3 protein: CASSPTSGQETQYF. As DNA, the CDR3 is TGTGCCAGCAGTCCCACTAGCGGACAAGAGACCCAGTACTTC. The genes are TRBV28 and TRBJ2-5, with TRBD2 matching 8 bases. CDR3 length: 14 residues. Trimming cost V 5 bases and J 2 bases; bases outside gene matches: 4. CDR1 is MDHEN, CDR2 SYDVKM, per germline.

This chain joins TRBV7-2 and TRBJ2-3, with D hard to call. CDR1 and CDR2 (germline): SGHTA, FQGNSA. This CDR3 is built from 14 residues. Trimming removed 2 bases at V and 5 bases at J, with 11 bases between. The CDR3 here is CASSLNIVGDTQYF. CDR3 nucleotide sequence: TGTGCCAGCAGCTTAAATATAGTCGGAGATACGCAGTATTTT.

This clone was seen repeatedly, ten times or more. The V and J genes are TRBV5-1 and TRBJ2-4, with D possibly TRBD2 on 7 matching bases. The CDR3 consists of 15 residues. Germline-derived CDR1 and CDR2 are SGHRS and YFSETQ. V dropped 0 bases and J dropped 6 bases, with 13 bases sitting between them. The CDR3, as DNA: TGCGCCAGCAGCTTGGCCGGGGGGCACGGAAACATTCAGTACTTC. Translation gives CASSLAGGHGNIQYF. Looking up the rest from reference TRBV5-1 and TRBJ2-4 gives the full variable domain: KAGVTQTPRYLIKTRGQQVTLSCSPISGHRSVSWYQQTPGQGLQFLFEYFSETQRNKGNFPGRFSGRQFSNSRSEMNVSTLELGDSALYLCASSLAGGHGNIQYFGAGTRLSVL.

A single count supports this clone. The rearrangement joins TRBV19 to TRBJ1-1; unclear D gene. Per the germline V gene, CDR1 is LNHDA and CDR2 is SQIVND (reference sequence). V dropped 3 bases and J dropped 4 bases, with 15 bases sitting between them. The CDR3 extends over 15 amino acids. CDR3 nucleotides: TGTGCCAGTAGTATCCCTACATTAGCTGTCACTGAAGCTTTCTTT. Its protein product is CASSIPTLAVTEAFF.

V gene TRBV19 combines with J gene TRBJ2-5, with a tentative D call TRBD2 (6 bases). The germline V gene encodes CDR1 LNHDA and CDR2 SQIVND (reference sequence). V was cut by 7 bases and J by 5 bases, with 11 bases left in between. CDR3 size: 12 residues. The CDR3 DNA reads TGTGCCAGTAACACCGGGGGTGAGACCCAGTACTTC. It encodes CASNTGGETQYF.

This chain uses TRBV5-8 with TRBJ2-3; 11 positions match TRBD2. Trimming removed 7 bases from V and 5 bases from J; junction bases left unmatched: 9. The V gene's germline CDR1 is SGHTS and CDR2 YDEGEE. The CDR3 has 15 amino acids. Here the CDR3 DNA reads TGTGCCAGCGGTGGTAGCGGGAGGGCCGAAGATACGCAGTATTTT. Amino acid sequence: CASGGSGRAEDTQYF.

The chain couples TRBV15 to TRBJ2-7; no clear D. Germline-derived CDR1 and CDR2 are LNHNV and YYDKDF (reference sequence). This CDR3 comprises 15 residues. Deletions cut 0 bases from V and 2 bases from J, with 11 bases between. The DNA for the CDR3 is TGTGCCACCAGCAGAGATTTTGGGCGAACCTACGAGCAGTACTTC. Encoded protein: CATSRDFGRTYEQYF.

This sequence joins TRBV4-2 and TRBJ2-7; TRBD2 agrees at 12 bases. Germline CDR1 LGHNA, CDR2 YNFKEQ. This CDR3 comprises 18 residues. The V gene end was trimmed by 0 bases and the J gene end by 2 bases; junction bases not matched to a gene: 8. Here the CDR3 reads CASSQDTGLAGLTYEQYF. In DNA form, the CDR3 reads TGTGCCAGCAGCCAAGATACAGGACTAGCGGGACTAACCTACGAGCAGTACTTC.

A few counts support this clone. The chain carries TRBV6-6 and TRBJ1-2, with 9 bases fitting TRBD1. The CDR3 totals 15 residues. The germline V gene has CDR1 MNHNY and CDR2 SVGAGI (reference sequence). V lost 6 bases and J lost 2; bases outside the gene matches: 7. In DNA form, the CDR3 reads TGTGCCAGCAGCCAGGACAGGGGCCTAAACTATGGCTACACCTTC. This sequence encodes CASSQDRGLNYGYTF.